A single sample gave rise to the 32 T cell receptor beta chains below, sequenced in a study of T cell changes during pregnancy in multiple sclerosis. Here immunoSEQ multiplex PCR was the method, and the copy in TCRdb shows in-frame clones only, minus some. The sample holds around 59,000 clones; 90% to 95% are singletons and the top ten take 0.76%. Specimen: CD4+ T cells from peripheral blood mononuclear cells, collected in the first trimester of pregnancy. The receptors come from a female donor with multiple sclerosis, enrolled in a pregnancy study.

This chain links TRBV5-6 with TRBJ2-3; maybe TRBD2 (6 bases). Trimming removed 0 bases from V and 1 base from J, with 12 bases in between. CDR1 is SGHDT, CDR2 YYEEEE, per germline. CDR3 size: 16 residues. Here the CDR3 reads CASSLGGPSGTDTQYF. The CDR3 nucleotides read TGTGCCAGCAGCTTGGGCGGACCTAGCGGCACAGATACGCAGTATTTT.

The chain links TRBV6-6 to TRBJ2-7, with TRBD1 matching over 8 bases. This CDR3 has 14 residues. Germline-derived CDR1 and CDR2 are MNHNY and SVGAGI (reference sequence). V lost 6 bases and J lost 2; bases outside the gene matches: 6. The CDR3 sequence: CASRSGTGPYEQYF. Here the CDR3 DNA reads TGTGCCAGCAGATCCGGGACAGGTCCCTACGAGCAGTACTTC.

The V call is TRBV7-9, the J call TRBJ1-1; TRBD1 matches at 11 bases. This CDR3 region has 15 residues. Germline CDR1 SEHNR, CDR2 FQNEAQ (reference sequence). Unmatched junction bases numbered 4, after V lost 5 bases and J lost 2 bases. The chain's CDR3 is CASSLGTGGNTEAFF. The CDR3 DNA reads as TGTGCCAGCAGCCTGGGGACAGGGGGAAACACTGAAGCTTTCTTT.

This clone was recorded only once. This rearrangement joins TRBV7-3 to TRBJ2-1; maybe TRBD1 (5 bases). Trimming stripped 6 bases from V and 4 bases from J, with 10 bases between. Germline V gene sequence: CDR1 SGHTA, CDR2 FQGTGA. This CDR3 spans 13 amino acids. Here the CDR3 reads CASSLTDYNEQFF. CDR3 nucleotide sequence: TGTGCCAGCAGTCTGACAGATTACAATGAGCAGTTCTTC.

The V and J genes are TRBV5-1 and TRBJ2-7; 9 nucleotides line up with TRBD1. The length of the CDR3 is 15 residues. The germline CDR1 and CDR2 sequences are SGHRS and YFSETQ. V was pared by 3 bases and J by 0 bases, with 4 bases of the junction left unmatched. The CDR3 coding sequence is TGCGCCAGCAGCTGGACAGGGGTCTCCTCCTACGAGCAGTACTTC. Its translation: CASSWTGVSSYEQYF.

J is TRBJ2-7 and V is TRBV5-1; TRBD1 is a possible D gene (5 bases). The V and J ends lost 2 bases and 10 bases respectively, with 16 bases between them. Germline assignment: CDR1 SGHRS and CDR2 YFSETQ. The CDR3 consists of 13 residues. The CDR3 coding sequence is TGCGCCAGCAGCTTTATCCCCGGCAGGGATCAGTACTTC. Amino acids: CASSFIPGRDQYF.

Only a few counts were recorded for this clone. This rearrangement joins TRBV2 to TRBJ1-6; 7 bases agree with TRBD1. V lost 4 bases, J lost 5 bases, and 5 bases stayed unmatched. The germline gives CDR1 SNHLY, CDR2 FYNNEI. The CDR3 extends over 15 amino acids. The CDR3 nucleotides read TGTGCCAGCAGTGTTGGGACAGCGAATAATTCACCCCTCCACTTT. This codes for CASSVGTANNSPLHF.

The V gene is TRBV6-1, the J gene TRBJ1-1, with D possibly TRBD1 on 6 matching bases. The CDR3 is 12 amino acids. Germline CDR1 is MNHNS and CDR2 is SASEGT. Trimming shortened V by 6 bases and J by 8 bases, and 13 bases separated the two germline ends. The CDR3 region is CASSMNREEAFF. In nucleotides, the CDR3 is TGTGCCAGCAGCATGAACAGGGAAGAAGCTTTCTTT.

The rearrangement links TRBV27 to TRBJ2-7; TRBD2 aligns across 13 bases. The V gene's germline CDR1 is MNHEY and CDR2 SMNVEV (reference sequence). Germline trimming cut 4 bases from V and 3 bases from J; bases unmatched to any gene: 9. The CDR3 has 17 residues. The CDR3 DNA reads TGTGCCAGCAGTTCCTTGACTAGCGGGGGGATTGTCTACGAGCAGTACTTC. This gives the protein CASSSLTSGGIVYEQYF.

The V gene is TRBV6-1, the J gene TRBJ2-2; D perhaps matches TRBD2 (6 bases). CDR3 length: 14 amino acids. From germline, CDR1 is MNHNS and CDR2 SASEGT. Trimming shortened V by 4 bases and J by 3 bases, and 9 bases separated the two germline ends. The CDR3 sequence is CASSGGLYTGELFF. The CDR3 bases are TGTGCCAGCAGTGGGGGACTGTACACCGGGGAGCTGTTTTTT.

This sequence joins TRBV2 and TRBJ2-1; TRBD2 matches at 13 bases. Germline loops: CDR1 SNHLY, CDR2 FYNNEI. This CDR3 contains 17 residues. Unmatched junction bases numbered 9, after V lost 6 bases and J lost 4 bases. CDR3 protein: CASSYSGLAGVYNEQFF. The CDR3 coding sequence is TGTGCCAGCAGCTACTCCGGACTAGCGGGGGTATACAATGAGCAGTTCTTC. The variable domain in full, with the rest retrieved from reference TRBV2 and TRBJ2-1, is EPEVTQTPSHQVTQMGQEVILRCVPISNHLYFYWYRQILGQKVEFLVSFYNNEISEKSEIFDDQFSVERPDGSNFTLKIRSTKLEDSAMYFCASSYSGLAGVYNEQFFGPGTRLTVL.

V gene TRBV7-2 combines with J gene TRBJ1-1, with D hard to call. CDR1 and CDR2 (germline): SGHTA, FQGNSA. This CDR3 has 12 residues. Trimming shortened V by 3 bases and J by 4 bases, and 6 bases separated the two germline ends. This CDR3 is CASSFYGTEAFF. CDR3 nucleotide sequence: TGTGCCAGCAGCTTTTACGGCACTGAAGCTTTCTTT. The full variable domain, its missing parts supplied by reference TRBV7-2 and TRBJ1-1, is GAGVSQSPSNKVTEKGKDVELRCDPISGHTALYWYRQSLGQGLEFLIYFQGNSAPDKSGLPSDRFSAERTGGSVSTLTIQRTQQEDSAVYLCASSFYGTEAFFGQGTRLTVV.

CDR3 coding DNA: TGTGCCAGCAAATGGGACAGGGTCAACACCGGGGAGCTGTTTTTT. As protein: CASKWDRVNTGELFF. This chain uses TRBV27 with TRBJ2-2; TRBD1 matches at 9 bases. The CDR3 consists of 15 residues. Germline CDR1 MNHEY, CDR2 SMNVEV (reference sequence). J lost 2 bases, V lost 7 bases, and 5 bases had no gene match.

The chain employs TRBV15 and TRBJ2-6, with D possibly being TRBD2 (5 bases). Germline V CDR1 and CDR2: LNHNV, YYDKDF (reference sequence). The V gene lost 0 bases and the J gene lost 2 bases, with 11 bases spanning the gap. CDR3 length: 17 residues. The CDR3 DNA reads TGTGCCACCAGCAGAGACCACGGGAACCCTGGGGCCAACGTCCTGACTTTC. This gives the protein CATSRDHGNPGANVLTF.

This clone was seen a single time. V gene TRBV4-2 combines with J gene TRBJ2-7, with a possible D match to TRBD2 (7 bases). The germline CDR1 and CDR2 sequences are LGHNA and YNFKEQ. This CDR3 is built from 14 residues. Trimming left V 0 bases short and J 4 bases short, with 10 bases between. The CDR3 DNA reads TGTGCCAGCAGCCAAGATGGGGGGGCGTACGAGCAGTACTTC. The encoded protein is CASSQDGGAYEQYF.

V usage is TRBV4-2 and J usage is TRBJ2-7; a possible D gene is TRBD2 (6 bases). Trimming pared 3 bases from V and 2 bases from J, leaving 14 bases between. The CDR3 runs 15 residues. The germline V gene encodes CDR1 LGHNA and CDR2 YNFKEQ. CDR3 nucleotide sequence: TGTGCCAGCAGCCATGATGCGGGGCCCACCTACGAGCAGTACTTC. The encoded protein is CASSHDAGPTYEQYF.

V gene TRBV4-3 combines with J gene TRBJ2-7, with TRBD2 as a possible D gene (5 bases). V was trimmed by 0 bases and J by 3 bases, leaving 12 bases between them. CDR1 is LGHNA, CDR2 YSLEER, per germline. CDR3 length equals 15 residues. The CDR3 DNA follows: TGCGCCAGCAGCCAAGAAATTGGACTTCGCTACGAGCAGTACTTC. This sequence encodes CASSQEIGLRYEQYF.

This chain connects TRBV5-4 to TRBJ2-3; TRBD1 matches at 8 bases. The germline V gene has CDR1 SGHNT and CDR2 YYREEE (reference sequence). The CDR3 length is 15 residues. V dropped 0 bases and J dropped 6; count of bases not matched to a gene: 6. In DNA form, the CDR3 reads TGTGCCAGCAGCTTGGACCAGGGGGCAGCGGATACGCAGTATTTT. Its translation: CASSLDQGAADTQYF.

The chain links TRBV6-5 to TRBJ2-7, with 9 positions matching TRBD1. Per germline, CDR1 MNHEY and CDR2 SVGAGI. The CDR3 is made up of 15 amino acids. The junction had 7 bases not matched to a gene; V was cut back by 5 bases and J by 2 bases. CDR3 bases: TGTGCCAGCAGTCCCCGGGACAGGGCCACCTACGAGCAGTACTTC. This sequence encodes CASSPRDRATYEQYF.

The rearrangement links TRBV25-1 to TRBJ2-2; maybe TRBD1 (5 bases). Germline CDR1 MGHDK, CDR2 SYGVNS. V lost 9 bases and J lost 0, with 11 bases in between. The CDR3 runs 14 residues. This CDR3 reads CASTGTTNTGELFF. As DNA, the CDR3 is TGTGCCAGTACAGGAACTACGAACACCGGGGAGCTGTTTTTT. The full variable domain, in which reference TRBV25-1 and TRBJ2-2 provide the parts outside the CDR3, is EADIYQTPRYLVIGTGKKITLECSQTMGHDKMYWYQQDPGMELHLIHYSYGVNSTEKGDLSSESTVSRIRTEHFPLTLESARPSHTSQYLCASTGTTNTGELFFGEGSRLTVL.

V gene TRBV7-6 combines with J gene TRBJ1-2, with TRBD1 as a possible D gene (5 bases). Trimming left V 1 base short and J 1 base short, with 10 bases between. The CDR3 is made up of 15 amino acids. Germline V gives CDR1 SGHVS, CDR2 FNYEAQ. Here the CDR3 DNA reads TGTGCCAGCAGCTTAGTCCAGGGCCTTAACTATGGCTACACCTTC. Its protein product is CASSLVQGLNYGYTF. The complete variable domain, with remaining parts taken from reference TRBV7-6 and TRBJ1-2, reads GAGVSQSPRYKVTKRGQDVALRCDPISGHVSLYWYRQALGQGPEFLTYFNYEAQQDKSGLPNDRFSAERPEGSISTLTIQRTEQRDSAMYRCASSLVQGLNYGYTFGSGTRLTVV.

The V and J genes are TRBV5-5 and TRBJ1-2; 9 bases align to TRBD1. CDR3 length equals 15 residues. The junction had 11 bases not matched to a gene; V was cut back by 4 bases and J by 7 bases. In germline, CDR1 is SGHKS, CDR2 YYEKEE (reference sequence). The CDR3 here is CASSPGSTGGGGYTF. CDR3 nucleotide sequence: TGTGCCAGCAGCCCGGGGTCGACAGGGGGGGGTGGCTACACCTTC.

Only one count was recorded for this clone. This chain joins TRBV11-3 and TRBJ1-1; 7 bases line up with TRBD1. The CDR3 runs to 14 residues. V trimming: 3 bases; J trimming: 2 bases; junction bases outside the gene matches: 3. CDR1 and CDR2 (germline): SGHNT, YENEEA. CDR3 bases: TGTGCCAGCAGCTTGAACAGGGGAAACACTGAAGCTTTCTTT. This encodes CASSLNRGNTEAFF.

The chain recombines TRBV4-3 with TRBJ1-2; a weak D match, TRBD1 (6 bases). With 1 base removed from V and 4 bases from J, the gap between germline ends came to 10 bases. Germline V lookup: CDR1 LGHNA, CDR2 YSLEER. The CDR3 loop spans 14 amino acids. CDR3 sequence (DNA): TGCGCCAGCAGCCAAGTTACAGGGATCTATGGCTACACCTTC. Protein sequence: CASSQVTGIYGYTF.

The V gene is TRBV15, the J gene TRBJ1-2; D gene unclear. The CDR3 runs to 17 residues. Germline values: CDR1 LNHNV, CDR2 YYDKDF (reference sequence). V lost 1 base and J 0 bases, leaving 15 bases between the germline ends. In DNA, the CDR3 is TGTGCCACCAGCAGAGGGAGGGATGGCCAAGCTAACTATGGCTACACCTTC. Translation: CATSRGRDGQANYGYTF.

V is TRBV29-1 and J is TRBJ1-2, with D possibly TRBD1 on 5 matching bases. V was clipped by 3 bases and J by 1 base, with 9 bases between them. The germline V gene encodes CDR1 SQVTM and CDR2 ANQGSEA. The CDR3 sequence is 13 residues long. The CDR3 DNA reads TGCAGCGTTGATCGGGGGGTTAACTATGGCTACACCTTC. Protein: CSVDRGVNYGYTF. Using reference TRBV29-1 and TRBJ1-2 for the parts outside the CDR3, the full variable domain is SAVISQKPSRDICQRGTSLTIQCQVDSQVTMMFWYRQQPGQSLTLIATANQGSEATYESGFVIDKFPISRPNLTFSTLTVSNMSPEDSSIYLCSVDRGVNYGYTFGSGTRLTVV.

The genes are TRBV9 and TRBJ2-3, with TRBD2 matching 7 bases. V was clipped by 3 bases and J by 0 bases; unmatched bases: 10. The V gene's germline CDR1 is SGDLS and CDR2 YYNGEE. The length of the CDR3 is 17 residues. CDR3 in amino acids: CASSAGPGGASTDTQYF. The CDR3 coding sequence is TGTGCCAGCAGCGCCGGGCCGGGGGGTGCTAGCACAGATACGCAGTATTTT.

CDR3 residues: CASSTRLADTQYF. CDR3 in DNA: TGTGCCAGCAGCACTCGACTAGCAGATACGCAGTATTTT. This chain uses TRBV7-3 with TRBJ2-3, with a weak D call TRBD2 (6 bases). This CDR3 has 13 residues. Trimming took 5 bases from V and 4 from J, leaving 10 bases between them. CDR1 and CDR2 from the germline V gene are SGHTA and FQGTGA.

This chain joins TRBV7-8 and TRBJ1-1; weak D call: TRBD1 (5 bases). This CDR3 comprises 13 residues. The germline V and J ends were trimmed by 4 bases and 3 bases, with 9 bases remaining between them. Germline V lookup: CDR1 SGHVS, CDR2 FQNEAQ. The CDR3 region is CASSWGGDTEAFF. The DNA of the CDR3 is TGTGCCAGCAGCTGGGGGGGGGACACTGAAGCTTTCTTT.

The chain couples TRBV19 to TRBJ1-2; 8 nucleotides match TRBD1. The CDR3 runs 13 residues. CDR1 LNHDA and CDR2 SQIVND come from the germline V gene (reference sequence). After removal of 8 bases from V and 8 bases from J, the junction contained 10 bases not matched to a gene. As DNA, the CDR3 is TGTGCCAGTCGTTTATCAGGGGGCTGGGGCTACACCTTC. This codes for CASRLSGGWGYTF.

The J gene is TRBJ1-1, the V gene TRBV7-3; D is possibly TRBD1 (5 bases). Looked up from germline, CDR1 is SGHTA and CDR2 is FQGTGA. Trimming took off 3 bases at V and 4 bases at J, with 9 bases between the two ends. The CDR3 has 13 residues. As DNA, the CDR3 is TGTGCCAGCAGCTTCCCGGGGGTCACTGAAGCTTTCTTT. This sequence encodes CASSFPGVTEAFF. The full variable domain, rest sourced from reference TRBV7-3 and TRBJ1-1, is GAGVSQTPSNKVTEKGKYVELRCDPISGHTALYWYRQSLGQGPEFLIYFQGTGAADDSGLPNDRFFAVRPEGSVSTLKIQRTERGDSAVYLCASSFPGVTEAFFGQGTRLTVV.

A note on this clone: One end of the junction does not line up with germline, which may come from a read error. This chain uses TRBV5-6 with TRBJ1-1, with D maybe TRBD1 (5 bases). The CDR3 runs 12 residues. Germline V lookup: CDR1 SGHDT, CDR2 YYEEEE. The CDR3, as DNA: TGTGCCAGCAGCTTAAAGGACACAGAAGCTTTCTTT. Protein sequence: CASSLKDTEAFF.